This TCR beta chain was found in a study of OX40 agonist ivuxolimab in advanced cancers. Study information: Participants averaged approximately 61 years of age (range about 23 to 80) and were roughly 83% male.

Here immunoSEQ multiplex PCR was the method, and the copy in TCRdb shows in-frame clones only, minus some. Of tens of thousands of clones listed, roughly 88% are singletons. V lost 2 bases to trimming and J lost 2 bases; unmatched junction nucleotides: 3. CDR3 length equals 15 residues. Germline assignment: CDR1 SGHRS and CDR2 YFSETQ. The material sequenced was CD4+ or CD8+ T cells sorted from blood, taken in a trial of the OX40 agonist ivuxolimab. The rearrangement uses TRBV5-1 and TRBJ2-2; 7 bases are shared with TRBD1. The TCR sequence derives from an adult with an advanced solid tumor such as melanoma, head and neck, liver or kidney cancer. The CDR3: CASSLEGGNTGELFF. CDR3 DNA sequence: TGCGCCAGCAGCTTAGAAGGGGGCAACACCGGGGAGCTGTTTTTT.